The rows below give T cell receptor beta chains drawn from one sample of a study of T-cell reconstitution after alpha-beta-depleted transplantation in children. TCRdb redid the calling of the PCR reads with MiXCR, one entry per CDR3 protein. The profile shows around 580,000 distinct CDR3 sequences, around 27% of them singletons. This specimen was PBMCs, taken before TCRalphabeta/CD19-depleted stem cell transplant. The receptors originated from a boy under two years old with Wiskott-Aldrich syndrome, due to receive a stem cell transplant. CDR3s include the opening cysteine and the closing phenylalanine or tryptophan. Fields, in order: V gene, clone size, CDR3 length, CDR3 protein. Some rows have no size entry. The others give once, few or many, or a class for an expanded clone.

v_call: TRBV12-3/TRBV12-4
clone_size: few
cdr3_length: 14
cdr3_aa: CASSFTTGGHGYTF

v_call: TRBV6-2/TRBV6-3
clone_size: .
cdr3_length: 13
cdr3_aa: CASSFRQIQEAFF

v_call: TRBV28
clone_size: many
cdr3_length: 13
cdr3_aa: CASSRVLLDTQYF

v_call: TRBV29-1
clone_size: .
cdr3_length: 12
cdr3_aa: CSVEHRYNEQFF

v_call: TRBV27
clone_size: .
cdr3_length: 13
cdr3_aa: CASSFAQGYEQYF

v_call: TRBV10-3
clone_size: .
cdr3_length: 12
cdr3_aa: CAIRSLYTEAFF

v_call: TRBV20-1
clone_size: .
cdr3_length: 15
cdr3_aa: CSARRPGVREEKLFF

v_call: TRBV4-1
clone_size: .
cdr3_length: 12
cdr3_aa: CASSQDPETQYF

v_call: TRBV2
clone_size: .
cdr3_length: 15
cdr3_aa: CASSVGSRNNSPLHF

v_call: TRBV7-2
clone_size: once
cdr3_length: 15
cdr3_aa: CASSSGHIINQPQHF

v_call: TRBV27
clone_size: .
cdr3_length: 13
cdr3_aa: CASSLFGKGELFF

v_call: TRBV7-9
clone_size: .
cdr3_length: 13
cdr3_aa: CASTKQGDTEAFF

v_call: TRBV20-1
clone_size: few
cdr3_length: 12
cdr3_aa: CSANGLAGEQYF

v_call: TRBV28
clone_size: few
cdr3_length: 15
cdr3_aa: CASSNRPPSSYEQYF

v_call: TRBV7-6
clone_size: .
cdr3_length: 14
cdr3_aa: CASSLAIRLNEQFF

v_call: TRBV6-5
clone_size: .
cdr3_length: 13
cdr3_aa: CASSYGYQETQYF

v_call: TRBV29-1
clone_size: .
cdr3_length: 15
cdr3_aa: CSVDGTSDIYNEQFF

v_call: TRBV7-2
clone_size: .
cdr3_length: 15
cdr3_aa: CASSPGGTGTYEQYF

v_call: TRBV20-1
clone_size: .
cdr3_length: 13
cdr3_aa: CSARPSGRDEQYF

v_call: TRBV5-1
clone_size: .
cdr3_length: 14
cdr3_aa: CASSSLAGHYEQYF

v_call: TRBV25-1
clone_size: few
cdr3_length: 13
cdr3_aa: CASRVPDTGELFF

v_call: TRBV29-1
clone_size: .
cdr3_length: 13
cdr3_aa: CSVSGLATETQYF

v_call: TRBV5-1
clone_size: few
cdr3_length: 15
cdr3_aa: CASSFDRVGHNEQFF

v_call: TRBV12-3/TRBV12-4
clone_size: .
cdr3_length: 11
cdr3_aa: CASSFPGPQHF

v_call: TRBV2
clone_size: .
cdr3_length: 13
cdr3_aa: CASSEMTGGGYTF

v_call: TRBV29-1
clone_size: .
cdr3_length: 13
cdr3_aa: CSVQGGSDQPQHF

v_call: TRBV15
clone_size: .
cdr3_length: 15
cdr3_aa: CATSRDRVGFYEQYF